The 9 T cell receptor beta chains below were found in one sample sequenced in a study of response to subunit inactivated influenza vaccine listed by TCRdb under 2018. Library preparation used RT-PCR. These reads were obtained on an Illumina HiSeq 2500. TCRdb reprocessed the public reads (quality trimming at Q25 with fastp, clone calling with MiXCR) and kept in-frame beta chains. Rows are unified per CDR3 protein, each entry keeping the most common DNA and genes. Here the sample has 500,000 or so distinct CDR3 sequences; 16% occur a single time. The ten largest clones capture approximately 3% of the sample. Material: CD4+ T cells sorted from PBMCs, obtained approximately 25 months after vaccination. Receptors originate from a man between 50 and 69 years old who received an inactivated influenza vaccine. Donor details come from another sample of the same person, matched by shared clones.

In its sample, this clonotype was seen a few times. The chain joins TRBV11-2 to TRBJ2-7, with TRBD2 identical over 7 bases. The germline CDR1 and CDR2 sequences are SGHAT and FQNNGV. Trimming cost V 3 bases and J 4 bases; bases outside gene matches: 6. The CDR3 loop spans 14 amino acids. The CDR3 nucleotides are TGTGCCAGCAGCTTGGTCGGGGGAGGGTACGAGCAGTACTTC. It codes for CASSLVGGGYEQYF.

This clonotype was detected many times. The chain recombines TRBV28 with TRBJ2-7; D gene uncertain. There are 12 residues in the CDR3. The germline V gene encodes CDR1 MDHEN and CDR2 SYDVKM. V was trimmed by 3 bases and J by 6 bases, leaving 9 bases between them. CDR3 coding DNA: TGTGCCAGCAGTTTCCGCCCTTCCGAGCAGTACTTC. Its protein product is CASSFRPSEQYF.

V usage is TRBV27 and J usage is TRBJ2-7, with 8 bases fitting TRBD1. Trimming removed 8 bases from V and 6 bases from J; junction bases left unmatched: 9. Germline V gives CDR1 MNHEY, CDR2 SMNVEV (reference sequence). The CDR3 runs to 13 residues. The CDR3 DNA follows: TGTGCCAGCCGGCCTCAGGGGGCGATCGAGCAGTACTTC. Translated: CASRPQGAIEQYF.

In this sample, this clonotype turned up a few times. This sequence joins TRBV12-3 or TRBV12-4 and TRBJ2-3, with 12 nucleotides matching TRBD2. Trimming cost V 8 bases and J 6 bases; bases outside gene matches: 15. CDR3 length: 17 residues. The CDR3 protein is CASSRFHRLAGVDTQYF. CDR3 sequence (DNA): TGTGCCAGCTCCCGATTCCACCGACTAGCGGGAGTGGATACGCAGTATTTT.

This clonotype came up a few times. The chain uses TRBV5-4 and TRBJ2-2; TRBD1 aligns across 8 bases. J gave up 3 bases and V 5 bases, and 12 bases lay outside the gene matches. The CDR3 loop spans 17 amino acids. Per germline, CDR1 SGHNT and CDR2 YYREEE (reference sequence). The CDR3 DNA reads TGTGCCAGCAGTCCTCCGGGACAGGCTTCCCACACCGGGGAGCTGTTTTTT. It encodes CASSPPGQASHTGELFF. The whole variable domain, filled in from reference TRBV5-4 and TRBJ2-2, reads ETGVTQSPTHLIKTRGQQVTLRCSSQSGHNTVSWYQQALGQGPQFIFQYYREEENGRGNFPPRFSGLQFPNYSSELNVNALELDDSALYLCASSPPGQASHTGELFFGEGSRLTVL.

This clonotype was seen a handful of times. The chain is built from TRBV3-1 and TRBJ2-7; no clear D. The germline gives CDR1 LGHDT, CDR2 YNNKEL (reference sequence). The CDR3 has 14 residues. The ends were cut back, 1 base at V and 1 base at J, with 8 bases in the middle. Written as DNA, the CDR3 is TGTGCCAGCAGCCAAGGTCTATCGTCCTACGAGCAGTACTTC. This translates into CASSQGLSSYEQYF.

The chain recombines TRBV20-1 with TRBJ2-1; possibly TRBD2 for D (6 bases). Trimming took off 5 bases at V and 9 bases at J, with 14 bases between the two ends. CDR3 length equals 12 residues. The germline gives CDR1 DFQATT, CDR2 SNEGSKA (reference sequence). The CDR3 is CSAPEAGGEQFF. CDR3 nucleotide sequence: TGCAGTGCTCCCGAAGCGGGTGGTGAGCAGTTCTTC.

V usage is TRBV30 and J usage is TRBJ2-3; D is unresolved. V was shortened by 7 bases and J by 0 bases, with 8 bases between the two germline ends. Per germline, CDR1 GTSNPN and CDR2 SVGIG (reference sequence). The CDR3 covers 12 residues. CDR3 amino acids: CAFELSTDTQYF. As DNA, the CDR3 is TGTGCCTTTGAGCTTAGCACAGATACGCAGTATTTT.

This clonotype has at least ten counts. This chain uses TRBV20-1 with TRBJ2-3; tentatively, D is TRBD1 (6 bases). CDR3 length: 16 amino acids. Per the germline V gene, CDR1 is DFQATT and CDR2 is SNEGSKA (reference sequence). Trimming removed 2 bases at V and 3 bases at J, with 18 bases between. The CDR3 sequence is CSARTPSRGATDTQYF. The CDR3 DNA follows: TGCAGTGCTAGAACCCCTTCCAGGGGCGCGACAGATACGCAGTATTTT.